The 30 T cell receptor beta chains given below trace back to one sample, sequenced in a study of T cell responses to AZD1222 COVID-19 vaccine. Sequenced by immunoSEQ multiplex PCR; TCRdb stores in-frame clones only, minus some. Here the sample spans tens of thousands of clones, more than 85% being singletons. Here the sequenced sample was peripheral blood, taken 28 days after the second AZD1222 dose. The receptors were gathered from an adult who received the AZD1222 COVID-19 vaccine.

V is TRBV5-6 and J is TRBJ1-3; tentatively, D is TRBD1 (6 bases). Trimming removed 4 bases from V and 0 bases from J, with 8 bases in between. This CDR3 comprises 14 residues. Germline CDR1 SGHDT, CDR2 YYEEEE. CDR3 in DNA: TGTGCCAGCAGCCGGGGACACTCTGGAAACACCATATATTTT. It translates to CASSRGHSGNTIYF.

The chain uses TRBV7-9 and TRBJ1-2; tentatively, D is TRBD1 (5 bases). Trimming removed 5 bases from V and 3 bases from J, with 10 bases in between. This CDR3 has 13 residues. Germline-derived CDR1 and CDR2 are SEHNR and FQNEAQ (reference sequence). CDR3 region: CASSVDTYYGYTF. The DNA for the CDR3 is TGTGCCAGCAGCGTGGACACCTACTATGGCTACACCTTC.

V gene TRBV6-2 or TRBV6-3 combines with J gene TRBJ1-5; a possible D gene is TRBD1 (5 bases). Germline V gene sequence: CDR1 MNHEY, CDR2 SVGEGT. V lost 0 bases to trimming and J lost 1 base, with 7 bases between them. CDR3 length equals 15 residues. CDR3 coding DNA: TGTGCCAGCAGTTACTCGGGGGGAAGCAATCAGCCCCAGCATTTT. It specifies CASSYSGGSNQPQHF.

The CDR3 region is CASIWGQENTEAFF. The DNA for the CDR3 is TGTGCCAGCATCTGGGGGCAGGAGAACACTGAAGCTTTCTTT. The rearrangement links TRBV28 to TRBJ1-1; maybe TRBD1 (6 bases). V was trimmed by 7 bases and J by 1 base, leaving 13 bases between them. The germline V gene has CDR1 MDHEN and CDR2 SYDVKM. The CDR3 spans 14 residues.

The DNA for the CDR3 is TGTGCCAGCAGCTTAGTGGGCGGGGGGGTACCCGACAATGAGCAGTTCTTC. Its translation: CASSLVGGGVPDNEQFF. The chain couples TRBV7-8 to TRBJ2-1; 9 nucleotides match TRBD2. V was pared by 1 base and J by 5 bases, with 9 bases of the junction left unmatched. The length of the CDR3 is 17 residues. CDR1 SGHVS and CDR2 FQNEAQ come from the germline V gene.

The rearrangement uses TRBV7-6 and TRBJ1-6; D ambiguous. Germline V lookup: CDR1 SGHVS, CDR2 FNYEAQ. The CDR3 totals 16 residues. V gave up 5 bases and J gave up 0 bases, with 11 bases separating them. CDR3 region: CASSPVENSYNSPLHF. CDR3 DNA sequence: TGTGCCAGCAGCCCGGTAGAAAACTCCTATAATTCACCCCTCCACTTT.

The chain carries TRBV12-5 and TRBJ1-2, with 7 bases matching TRBD1. Trimming at V came to 3 bases and at J to 3 bases, leaving 7 bases not matched to a gene. Germline V gene lookup returns CDR1 LGHNT and CDR2 FRNRAP. The CDR3 runs to 15 residues. The CDR3 is CASGFSKGGHYGYTF. The CDR3 region has the DNA TGTGCTAGTGGTTTCTCAAAAGGGGGCCACTATGGCTACACCTTC.

J is TRBJ2-1 and V is TRBV9; D possibly corresponds to TRBD1 (6 bases). The germline gives CDR1 SGDLS, CDR2 YYNGEE. This CDR3 contains 15 residues. V lost 6 bases and J 1 base, leaving 14 bases between the germline ends. CDR3 coding DNA: TGTGCCAGCACCCAGGGGTTATGGTCCTACAATGAGCAGTTCTTC. Residues: CASTQGLWSYNEQFF.

The rearrangement uses TRBV6-1 and TRBJ1-1, with D uncertain. With 2 bases removed from V and 5 bases from J, the gap between germline ends came to 12 bases. There are 14 residues in the CDR3. Germline V gene lookup returns CDR1 MNHNS and CDR2 SASEGT. The CDR3 protein is CASSEKGVWTEAFF. The CDR3 DNA is TGTGCCAGCAGTGAAAAGGGTGTGTGGACTGAAGCTTTCTTT.

This chain links TRBV4-3 with TRBJ2-3; D possibly corresponds to TRBD2 (5 bases). Germline V CDR1 and CDR2: LGHNA, YSLEER. The CDR3 has 14 amino acids. The germline V and J ends were trimmed by 0 bases and 6 bases, with 10 bases remaining between them. CDR3 DNA sequence: TGCGCCAGCAGCCAAGATTGGCGCGGGGATACGCAGTATTTT. Translated: CASSQDWRGDTQYF.

The CDR3 DNA is TGCGCCAGCAGCCAAGACAGGGGGGGATCCTACGAGCAGTACTTC. Translating gives CASSQDRGGSYEQYF. V gene TRBV4-3 combines with J gene TRBJ2-7, with D perhaps assigned TRBD1 or TRBD2 (7 bases each). There are 15 residues in the CDR3. The V end lost 0 bases, the J end lost 1 base, and 10 bases lay between the germline ends. The V gene's germline CDR1 is LGHNA and CDR2 YSLEER.

This rearrangement joins TRBV2 to TRBJ1-1; D is uncertain. Trimming pared 6 bases from V and 1 base from J, leaving 15 bases between. CDR1 and CDR2 (germline): SNHLY, FYNNEI. The CDR3 runs 15 residues. This CDR3 is CASSEDGRRNTEAFF. CDR3 sequence (DNA): TGTGCCAGCAGCGAGGACGGGCGGAGGAACACTGAAGCTTTCTTT.

V and J are TRBV7-3 and TRBJ2-5; no reliable D call. The length of the CDR3 is 15 residues. The germline V gene has CDR1 SGHTA and CDR2 FQGTGA. V was cut by 2 bases and J by 2 bases, with 12 bases left in between. CDR3: CASSLFFGSQETQYF. The DNA of the CDR3 is TGTGCCAGCAGCTTATTCTTCGGCAGTCAAGAGACCCAGTACTTC.

V is TRBV5-1 and J is TRBJ1-4; perhaps TRBD1 as D (5 bases). The CDR3 runs to 13 residues. Trimming removed 2 bases at V and 8 bases at J, with 10 bases between. Germline V CDR1 and CDR2: SGHRS, YFSETQ. The CDR3 spells CASSLGGVEKLFF. CDR3 coding DNA: TGCGCCAGCAGCTTAGGAGGGGTGGAAAAACTGTTTTTT.

J is TRBJ1-6 and V is TRBV28; 12 bases line up with TRBD1. The CDR3 spans 18 residues. V lost 5 bases to trimming and J lost 6 bases; unmatched junction nucleotides: 11. Looked up from germline, CDR1 is MDHEN and CDR2 is SYDVKM. The CDR3 nucleotides are TGTGCCAGCAGTGCCGGGACAGGGGGCTCCCTTGGTAATTCACCCCTCCACTTT. Its protein product is CASSAGTGGSLGNSPLHF.

In its sample, this clone was seen once. This chain links TRBV7-2 with TRBJ2-7; weak D call: TRBD2 (6 bases). Germline V gene sequence: CDR1 SGHTA, CDR2 FQGNSA. The CDR3 is 14 amino acids. The V end lost 5 bases, the J end lost 4 bases, and 15 bases lay between the germline ends. CDR3 DNA: TGTGCCAGCAGCCTCCCGGGAGTAGCTTACGAGCAGTACTTC. Translated, it gives CASSLPGVAYEQYF.

The chain uses TRBV19 and TRBJ1-1; 7 nucleotides line up with TRBD1. V shed 5 bases, J shed 0 bases, and the junction held 9 bases outside the gene matches. CDR1 is LNHDA, CDR2 SQIVND, per germline (reference sequence). This CDR3 contains 16 residues. The CDR3 sequence: CASSPRDRRMNTEAFF. The CDR3 DNA reads TGTGCCAGTAGTCCGCGGGACAGAAGAATGAACACTGAAGCTTTCTTT.

This clone was picked up one time. The chain combines TRBV28 with TRBJ1-3; TRBD1 is a possible D gene (5 bases). The CDR3 sequence is 15 residues long. Germline CDR1 is MDHEN and CDR2 is SYDVKM. With 4 bases removed from V and 4 bases from J, the gap between germline ends came to 14 bases. In DNA form, the CDR3 reads TGTGCCAGCAGTTGGGCGGGGGGGGAAGGAAACACCATATATTTT. It encodes CASSWAGGEGNTIYF.

The V call is TRBV5-4, the J call TRBJ2-3, with D possibly matching TRBD1 (5 bases). This CDR3 has 14 residues. Germline V gene data show CDR1 as SGHNT and CDR2 as YYREEE (reference sequence). The V gene lost 4 bases and the J gene lost 4 bases, with 13 bases spanning the gap. The CDR3 loop reads CASSSDLGADTQYF. As DNA, the CDR3 is TGTGCCAGCAGCAGTGACCTAGGGGCAGATACGCAGTATTTT.

The chain links TRBV11-3 to TRBJ2-7, with D perhaps matching TRBD1 (6 bases). The CDR3 runs 13 residues. V gave up 3 bases and J gave up 2 bases, with 8 bases separating them. Germline loops: CDR1 SGHNT, CDR2 YENEEA. The CDR3 spells CASSLDSAYEQYF. Written as DNA, the CDR3 is TGTGCCAGCAGCTTGGACAGCGCCTACGAGCAGTACTTC.

The chain couples TRBV3-1 (or the pseudogene TRBV3-2) to TRBJ2-1; a possible D gene is TRBD1 (5 bases). This CDR3 has 15 amino acids. Germline CDR1 reads LGHDT; CDR2 reads YNNKEL (reference sequence). V was cut by 0 bases and J by 9 bases, with 15 bases left in between. CDR3 protein: CASSQEGPKYLEQFF. The CDR3 region has the DNA TGTGCCAGCAGCCAAGAGGGGCCCAAATACCTTGAGCAGTTCTTC.

Details on this clone: One end of the junction varies from germline; a read error may be responsible. The V gene is TRBV7-9, the J gene TRBJ1-2, with 7 positions matching TRBD1. Germline V gives CDR1 SEHNR, CDR2 FQNEAQ (reference sequence). The CDR3 has 13 amino acids. As DNA, the CDR3 is TGTGCCAGCAGCTACGGGACAGACTACGGCTACACCTTC. It is translated as CASSYGTDYGYTF.

The V and J genes are TRBV28 and TRBJ1-5; D ambiguous. Deletions cut 2 bases from V and 3 bases from J, with 8 bases between. CDR3 size: 14 residues. In germline, CDR1 is MDHEN, CDR2 SYDVKM. CDR3 region: CASSLIENNQPQHF. The CDR3 DNA reads TGTGCCAGCAGTTTAATAGAGAACAATCAGCCCCAGCATTTT.

The chain recombines TRBV7-2 with TRBJ1-4; TRBD1 is a possible D gene (6 bases). The CDR3 totals 13 residues. V lost 5 bases and J lost 4, with 8 bases in between. Looked up from germline, CDR1 is SGHTA and CDR2 is FQGNSA. As DNA, the CDR3 is TGTGCCAGCAGCCGAGGGGGTAATGAAAAACTGTTTTTT. Its protein product is CASSRGGNEKLFF.

V gene TRBV2 combines with J gene TRBJ2-7, with 9 bases fitting TRBD1. V lost 3 bases and J lost 7; bases outside the gene matches: 13. The germline CDR1 and CDR2 sequences are SNHLY and FYNNEI. This CDR3 region has 16 residues. The CDR3 region is CASSEGPRDRVGEQYF. Here the CDR3 DNA reads TGTGCCAGCAGTGAGGGCCCCCGGGACAGGGTAGGGGAGCAGTACTTC.

The CDR3 region has the DNA TGTGCCAGCAGCGTAGGAGGGACTAGCGGGGTGAAAGAGACCCAGTACTTC. Amino acids: CASSVGGTSGVKETQYF. V gene TRBV9 combines with J gene TRBJ2-5; the match to TRBD2 covers 13 bases. The CDR3 covers 17 residues. Looked up from germline, CDR1 is SGDLS and CDR2 is YYNGEE. V was pared by 0 bases and J by 3 bases, with 5 bases of the junction left unmatched. The full variable domain, with the rest looked up from reference TRBV9 and TRBJ2-5, is DSGVTQTPKHLITATGQRVTLRCSPRSGDLSVYWYQQSLDQGLQFLIQYYNGEERAKGNILERFSAQQFPDLHSELNLSSLELGDSALYFCASSVGGTSGVKETQYFGPGTRLLVL.

The chain has TRBV16 and TRBJ1-4; D might be TRBD1 (6 bases). Germline V lookup: CDR1 KGHSY, CDR2 FQNENV. The CDR3 totals 12 residues. The ends were cut back, 4 bases at V and 7 bases at J, with 7 bases in the middle. The CDR3 spells CASSPRGEKLFF. The CDR3 bases are TGTGCCAGCAGCCCCAGGGGTGAAAAACTGTTTTTT.

The chain recombines TRBV3-1 (or the pseudogene TRBV3-2) with TRBJ1-1, with TRBD1 identical over 10 bases. CDR1 and CDR2 from the germline V gene are LGHDT and YNNKEL (reference sequence). V dropped 7 bases and J dropped 1; count of bases not matched to a gene: 6. The CDR3 totals 15 residues. The CDR3 loop reads CASKHRDRGNTEAFF. CDR3 nucleotides: TGTGCCAGCAAACACAGGGACAGGGGGAACACTGAAGCTTTCTTT.

The chain has TRBV5-8 and TRBJ2-7; possibly TRBD2 for D (6 bases). The CDR3 runs 14 residues. CDR1 and CDR2 from the germline V gene are SGHTS and YDEGEE. The V end was cut by 0 bases, the J end by 5 bases, with 12 bases between. CDR3 in DNA: TGTGCCAGCAGCTTGGGCGGGGCTCGGAACGAGCAGTACTTC. Protein sequence: CASSLGGARNEQYF. Variable domain in full (rest from reference TRBV5-8 and TRBJ2-7): EAGVTQSPTHLIKTRGQQATLRCSPISGHTSVYWYQQALGLGLQFLLWYDEGEERNRGNFPPRFSGRQFPNYSSELNVNALELEDSALYLCASSLGGARNEQYFGPGTRLTVT.

J is TRBJ1-5 and V is TRBV4-1, with 9 bases identical to TRBD1. Trimming took 0 bases from V and 5 from J; bases not matched to a gene: 8. Germline loops: CDR1 MGHRA, CDR2 YSYEKL. The CDR3 has 17 amino acids. CDR3: CASSQDLTGGPYQPQHF. The CDR3 nucleotides are TGCGCCAGCAGCCAAGATTTGACAGGGGGACCCTATCAGCCCCAGCATTTT.